A selection of T cell receptor beta chains follows, all from one sample in a study of a mutant IDH1 vaccine in newly diagnosed glioma. Antigen specificity for these receptors is unknown. Generated by immunoSEQ multiplex PCR, the TCRdb table keeps only in-frame clones and is missing some. The sample contains over 60,000 clones, about four fifths of which appear only once. This specimen was PBMCs, taken from a glioma patient whose treatment included an IDH1 peptide vaccine. These receptors all come from a man aged 35-49 years with glioma. The conserved cysteine and the conserved F or W are not part of the CDR3 here. Each record gives: J gene, V gene, CDR3 protein.

TRBJ2-3,TRBV7-8,ANLQGFSTDTQY
TRBJ2-3,TRBV10-1,ASSESRGASTDTQY
TRBJ2-7,TRBV6-5,ASSYSAGHTYEQY
TRBJ2-6,TRBV19,ASSIRKGTAGANVLT
TRBJ1-4,TRBV7-2,ASSLSWAITNEKLF
TRBJ1-2,TRBV5-8,ASSRGPLGYT
TRBJ2-1,TRBV14,ASSSLAGGYNEQF
TRBJ1-2,TRBV6-1,ASSPTAVHGYT
TRBJ1-4,TRBV7-9,ASSLGTGNFEKLF
TRBJ2-7,TRBV29-1,SVTPLRGEQY
TRBJ2-7,TRBV25-1,ASSPPGLRSEY
TRBJ1-5,TRBV18,ASSPGTGGAGQPQH
TRBJ1-2,TRBV13,ASSLQQGTNYGYT
TRBJ1-1,TRBV28,ASSFSGTGIGEAF
TRBJ2-1,TRBV14,ASSRRQGLSSYNEQF
TRBJ1-6,TRBV4-3,ASSQDLSYNSPLH
TRBJ2-1,TRBV7-2,ASSASFLAGGYNEQF
TRBJ2-7,TRBV7-2,ASSFRQGLGYEQY
TRBJ2-1,TRBV7-2,ASSMPGQVFNEQF
TRBJ1-1,TRBV7-3,ASSSINQGTEAF
TRBJ2-7,TRBV6-5,ASSYVTGVVYEQY
TRBJ1-2,TRBV4-3,ASSQDWGGYGYT
TRBJ2-4,TRBV19,ASSIRTSGSDIQY
TRBJ1-4,TRBV28,ASSFSGDPNEKLF
TRBJ2-3,TRBV2,ASKVLAGSSTDTQY
TRBJ2-1,TRBV19,ASRLDRSSYNEQF
TRBJ1-6,TRBV9,ASSVAGTPNSPLH
TRBJ1-4,TRBV7-8,ASGTELKEKLF
TRBJ1-1,TRBV27,ASYKLNTEAF
TRBJ1-1,TRBV6-5,ASSYSTQNTEAF
TRBJ2-7,TRBV19,ASSPGTGIYEQY
TRBJ2-7,TRBV4-3,ASSQAGTGFTYEQY
TRBJ2-7,TRBV7-2,ASNAPGSYEQY
TRBJ2-3,TRBV6-5,ASSPLGGVTDTQY
TRBJ1-6,TRBV19,ASSIGQNNSPLH
TRBJ1-4,TRBV7-2,ASSLARWTGGGEKLF
TRBJ2-7,TRBV6-6,ASSTVREQY
TRBJ1-1,TRBV4-1,ASSQDARGASFAF
TRBJ2-2,TRBV5-8,ASSFYSNTGELF
TRBJ2-2,TRBV4-2,ASSRGLAGTNTGELF
TRBJ1-2,TRBV6-5,ASSYSKIGQGGGYT
TRBJ1-1,TRBV10-3,AISGTGYYTEAF
TRBJ2-1,TRBV5-6,ASSPGLAGPVSYNEQF
TRBJ1-5,TRBV4-3,ASSQERVYQPQH
TRBJ2-1,TRBV9,ASSVGGLVDNEQF
TRBJ1-2,TRBV9,ASSTDENYGYT
TRBJ2-1,TRBV7-3,ASSNLAGVYNEQF
TRBJ2-3,TRBV7-2,ASSQTGMASTDTQY
TRBJ2-3,TRBV19,ASRPSGPSTDTQY
TRBJ1-6,TRBV10-3,AISESTYNSPLH
TRBJ1-1,TRBV7-9,ASSFVTEPVEAF
TRBJ2-6,TRBV7-9,ASSPVISGANVLT
TRBJ1-1,TRBV29-1,SGAGTGVTEAF
TRBJ1-1,TRBV5-5,ASSLTDRANTEAF
TRBJ1-2,TRBV29-1,SVGGDYGYT
TRBJ2-5,TRBV13,ASSFRAQETQY